Listed below are T cell receptor beta chains from one sample, sequenced in a study of blood T cell repertoires in COVID-19. Clones were read by immunoSEQ multiplex PCR, and TCRdb kept only the in-frame ones, dropping some. The data hold tens of thousands of clones, with 80% to 95% observed a single time. The sequenced material came from peripheral blood. The receptors here all came from a man in his 60s with acute or convalescent COVID-19. Both conserved end residues are part of each CDR3. The order of the fields is D gene, clone size, J gene, V gene, CDR3 DNA, CDR3 protein. The D gene is left open where the match is weak. Part of the rows lack a size; the others show once, few, many or a class for expanded clones.

. | . | TRBJ1-1 | TRBV7-9 | TGTGCCAGCAGCCTCAACCAACAGGGAACGTATGCTTTCTTT | CASSLNQQGTYAFF
. | once | TRBJ1-1 | TRBV6-5 | TGTGCCAGCAGCCTCAACAGGGATACTGAAGCTTTCTTT | CASSLNRDTEAFF
. | . | TRBJ1-5 | TRBV6-2/TRBV6-3 | TGTGCCAGCAGTTACGGGAGGGGTCAGCCCCAGCATTTT | CASSYGRGQPQHF
. | . | TRBJ2-1 | TRBV10-2 | TGCGCCAGCAGGGAGCGGAGCTCCTACAATGAGCAGTTCTTC | CASRERSSYNEQFF
TRBD2 | . | TRBJ2-7 | TRBV29-1 | TGCAGCGTTAGCGGCGGGAGCTCCTACGAGCAGTACTTC | CSVSGGSSYEQYF
. | . | TRBJ1-1 | TRBV3-1/TRBV3-2 | TGTGCCAGCAGCCAGAGGGACCGGGAGTGGAACTTT | CASSQRDREWNF
. | . | TRBJ2-3 | TRBV7-2 | TGTGCCAGCAGCTTAAACCCGGGACTCAACACAGATACGCAGTATTTT | CASSLNPGLNTDTQYF
. | . | TRBJ2-6 | TRBV5-8 | TGTGCCAGCAGCTGGGGCCGCTCTGGGGCCAACGTCCTGACTTTC | CASSWGRSGANVLTF
. | . | TRBJ1-1 | TRBV19 | TGTGCCACCCTAACGAAGGGGGCTGAAGCTTTCTTT | CATLTKGAEAFF
. | . | TRBJ2-2 | TRBV29-1 | TGCAGCGTTAGGACCCGGGGGTTCGACACCGGGGAGCTGTTTTTT | CSVRTRGFDTGELFF